This passage covers 3 T cell receptor beta chains from one sample sequenced in a study of blood T cell repertoires in COVID-19. Sequenced by immunoSEQ multiplex PCR; TCRdb stores in-frame clones only, minus some. The table records around 240,000 clones, 70% to 90% of them present only once. Sequenced material: PBMCs or T cells enriched from blood (not recorded which). The receptors stem from a woman in her fifties or sixties who had recovered from COVID-19.

This clone was seen only a few times. The V call is TRBV27, the J call TRBJ1-4, with no clear D. The V gene lost 5 bases and the J gene lost 3 bases, with 19 bases spanning the gap. This CDR3 comprises 17 residues. From germline, CDR1 is MNHEY and CDR2 SMNVEV (reference sequence). CDR3 sequence reads: CASSLRRMDGANEKLFF. The CDR3 region has the DNA TGTGCCAGCAGTCTGAGACGCATGGACGGGGCTAATGAAAAACTGTTTTTT.

The genes are TRBV4-1 and TRBJ2-7, with a weak D call TRBD2 (6 bases). The germline CDR1 and CDR2 sequences are MGHRA and YSYEKL. V lost 1 base to trimming and J lost 4 bases, with 11 bases between them. The CDR3 sequence is 14 residues long. The DNA for the CDR3 is TGCGCCAGCAGCCAAGGCGAGGGAGGTTACGAGCAGTACTTC. It codes for CASSQGEGGYEQYF.

The CDR3, as DNA: TGTGCCAGCAGCTTGTCGGACAGTACCTACGAGCAGTACTTC. As protein: CASSLSDSTYEQYF. This chain connects TRBV7-9 to TRBJ2-7; possibly TRBD1 for D (6 bases). From germline, CDR1 is SEHNR and CDR2 FQNEAQ (reference sequence). There are 14 residues in the CDR3. Deletions cut 3 bases from V and 2 bases from J, with 11 bases between.